The 6 T cell receptor beta chains below were found in one sample sequenced in a study of memory CD4+ T cells and cytomegalovirus serostatus. The sort gate was single viable CD3+CD4+CD8-CD45RO+ cells for memory CD4+ T cells. The protocol was immunoSEQ multiplex PCR, while the TCRdb copy is restricted to in-frame clones and leaves out a portion. This sample has roughly 84,000 clones; approximately 80% occur once, and the top ten carry around 0.8%. The sample was memory CD4+ T cells from blood. The receptor set was obtained from an adult in good health and CMV-seronegative.

The chain has TRBV27 and TRBJ2-5; 14 nucleotides match TRBD2. Losses at the gene ends were 5 bases for V and 4 bases for J; bases not matched to a gene: 6. Germline V CDR1 and CDR2: MNHEY, SMNVEV (reference sequence). This CDR3 is 16 amino acids long. The CDR3 nucleotides are TGTGCCAGCAGTCCAAGACTAGCGGGGGGGGGAGAGACCCAGTACTTC. Encoded protein: CASSPRLAGGGETQYF.

This clone was observed a single time. The chain couples TRBV11-2 to TRBJ2-3; D perhaps matches TRBD1 (5 bases). Germline V lookup: CDR1 SGHAT, CDR2 FQNNGV. The CDR3 contains 14 residues. Trimming shortened V by 3 bases and J by 3 bases, and 10 bases separated the two germline ends. The CDR3 sequence is CASSFPRETDTQYF. CDR3 DNA sequence: TGTGCCAGCAGCTTTCCCAGGGAAACAGATACGCAGTATTTT.

The chain joins TRBV19 to TRBJ1-1; D gene unclear. V lost 1 base to trimming and J lost 1 base, with 10 bases between them. Germline V gene data show CDR1 as LNHDA and CDR2 as SQIVND (reference sequence). The CDR3 has 15 residues. The CDR3 nucleotides are TGTGCCAGTAGTATAGCAGTCGGGAGGAACACTGAAGCTTTCTTT. Protein: CASSIAVGRNTEAFF.

This rearrangement joins TRBV7-2 to TRBJ1-1; TRBD1 agrees at 8 bases. This CDR3 has 13 residues. Germline CDR1 SGHTA, CDR2 FQGNSA. V lost 8 bases, J lost 8 bases, and 10 bases stayed unmatched. CDR3 in DNA: TGTGCCAGCGGTTGGCAGGGGGCGCGGGAAGCTTTCTTT. Amino acid sequence: CASGWQGAREAFF.

Turning to this clone: One junction end disagrees with the germline gene, perhaps due to a read error. This chain joins TRBV6-4 and TRBJ1-5; D is unclear. The CDR3 has 14 amino acids. The germline V gene encodes CDR1 MRHNA and CDR2 SNTAGT. Here the CDR3 DNA reads TGTGCCAGCAGTCCAAATTATAGCGATCAGCCCCAGCATTTT. Its translation is CASSPNYSDQPQHF.

The chain combines TRBV30 with TRBJ2-4; 7 nucleotides line up with TRBD1. Trimming cost V 0 bases and J 7 bases; bases outside gene matches: 6. The germline V gene has CDR1 GTSNPN and CDR2 SVGIG (reference sequence). CDR3 length: 14 amino acids. The CDR3 coding sequence is TGTGCCTGGAGTGTAAGAGGGGGCCGCAACATTCAGTACTTC. Residues: CAWSVRGGRNIQYF.